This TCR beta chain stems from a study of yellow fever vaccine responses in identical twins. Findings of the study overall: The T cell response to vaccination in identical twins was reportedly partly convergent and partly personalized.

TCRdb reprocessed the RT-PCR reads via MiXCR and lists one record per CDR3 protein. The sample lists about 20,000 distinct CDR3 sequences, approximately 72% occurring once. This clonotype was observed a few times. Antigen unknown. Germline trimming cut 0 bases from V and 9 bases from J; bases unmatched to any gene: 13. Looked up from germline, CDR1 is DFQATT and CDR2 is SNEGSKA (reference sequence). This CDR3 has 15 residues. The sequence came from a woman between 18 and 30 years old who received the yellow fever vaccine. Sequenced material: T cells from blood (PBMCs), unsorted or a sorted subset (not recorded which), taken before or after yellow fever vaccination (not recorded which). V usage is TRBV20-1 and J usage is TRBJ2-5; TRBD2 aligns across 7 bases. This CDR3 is CSARDPTSEGAAQYF. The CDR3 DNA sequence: TGCAGTGCTAGAGACCCAACTAGCGAAGGCGCCGCCCAGTACTTC.